The 5 T cell receptor beta chains presented below share a single source sample, sequenced in a study of spatial heterogeneity in lung cancer. Time point of the sample: sample taken at primary tumor resection. Unsorted samples of tumor, nontumor lung or frozen PBMC had their whole RNA sequenced. Each CDR3 protein is one row after TCRdb ran MiXCR on the 5' RACE reads. The table has about 24,000 distinct CDR3 sequences, roughly 3% seen once. This specimen consisted of PBMCs, obtained at surgery. The receptors were gathered from a female donor with early-stage non-small cell lung cancer.

This clonotype was seen ten or more times. The chain links TRBV19 to TRBJ2-2; D remains ambiguous. This CDR3 contains 13 residues. Germline V gives CDR1 LNHDA, CDR2 SQIVND (reference sequence). V lost 3 bases, J lost 2 bases, and 4 bases lay in between. The CDR3 loop reads CASSIGNTGELFF. DNA for the CDR3: TGTGCCAGTAGTATCGGTAACACCGGGGAGCTGTTTTTT.

There are a few counts of this clonotype. The chain recombines TRBV19 with TRBJ2-7, with TRBD1 identical over 8 bases. CDR3 length: 15 residues. Germline V gene data show CDR1 as LNHDA and CDR2 as SQIVND (reference sequence). V lost 4 bases, J lost 0 bases, and 5 bases stayed unmatched. The CDR3 DNA follows: TGTGCCAGTAGTACCGCACAGGGGGGCTCCTACGAGCAGTACTTC. Its protein is CASSTAQGGSYEQYF.

This clonotype has only a few counts. The chain carries TRBV18 and TRBJ2-7; possible D gene TRBD2, 6 bases. Trimming took 5 bases from V and 5 from J, leaving 13 bases between them. Germline lookup yields CDR1 KGHSH and CDR2 LQKENI. CDR3 length equals 13 residues. The CDR3 region is CASSGGISDEQYF. The CDR3 DNA follows: TGTGCCAGCTCAGGGGGGATTAGCGACGAGCAGTACTTC.

This clonotype was seen many times. The chain couples TRBV20-1 to TRBJ2-1, with D unclear. The CDR3 has 16 residues. Trimming took 3 bases from V and 0 from J, leaving 15 bases between them. Germline CDR1 and CDR2: DFQATT and SNEGSKA (reference sequence). CDR3 bases: TGCAGTGCTAGTACGAGGTGGATAAGCTCCTACAATGAGCAGTTCTTC. Translation gives CSASTRWISSYNEQFF.

This clonotype showed up many times. The chain couples TRBV5-8 to TRBJ2-1; maybe TRBD2 (6 bases). This CDR3 has 16 residues. Per the germline V gene, CDR1 is SGHTS and CDR2 is YDEGEE. V lost 5 bases and J lost 0, with 15 bases in between. The CDR3 sequence is CASSWAAGSSYNEQFF. In DNA form, the CDR3 reads TGTGCCAGCAGTTGGGCGGCCGGGAGCTCCTACAATGAGCAGTTCTTC.